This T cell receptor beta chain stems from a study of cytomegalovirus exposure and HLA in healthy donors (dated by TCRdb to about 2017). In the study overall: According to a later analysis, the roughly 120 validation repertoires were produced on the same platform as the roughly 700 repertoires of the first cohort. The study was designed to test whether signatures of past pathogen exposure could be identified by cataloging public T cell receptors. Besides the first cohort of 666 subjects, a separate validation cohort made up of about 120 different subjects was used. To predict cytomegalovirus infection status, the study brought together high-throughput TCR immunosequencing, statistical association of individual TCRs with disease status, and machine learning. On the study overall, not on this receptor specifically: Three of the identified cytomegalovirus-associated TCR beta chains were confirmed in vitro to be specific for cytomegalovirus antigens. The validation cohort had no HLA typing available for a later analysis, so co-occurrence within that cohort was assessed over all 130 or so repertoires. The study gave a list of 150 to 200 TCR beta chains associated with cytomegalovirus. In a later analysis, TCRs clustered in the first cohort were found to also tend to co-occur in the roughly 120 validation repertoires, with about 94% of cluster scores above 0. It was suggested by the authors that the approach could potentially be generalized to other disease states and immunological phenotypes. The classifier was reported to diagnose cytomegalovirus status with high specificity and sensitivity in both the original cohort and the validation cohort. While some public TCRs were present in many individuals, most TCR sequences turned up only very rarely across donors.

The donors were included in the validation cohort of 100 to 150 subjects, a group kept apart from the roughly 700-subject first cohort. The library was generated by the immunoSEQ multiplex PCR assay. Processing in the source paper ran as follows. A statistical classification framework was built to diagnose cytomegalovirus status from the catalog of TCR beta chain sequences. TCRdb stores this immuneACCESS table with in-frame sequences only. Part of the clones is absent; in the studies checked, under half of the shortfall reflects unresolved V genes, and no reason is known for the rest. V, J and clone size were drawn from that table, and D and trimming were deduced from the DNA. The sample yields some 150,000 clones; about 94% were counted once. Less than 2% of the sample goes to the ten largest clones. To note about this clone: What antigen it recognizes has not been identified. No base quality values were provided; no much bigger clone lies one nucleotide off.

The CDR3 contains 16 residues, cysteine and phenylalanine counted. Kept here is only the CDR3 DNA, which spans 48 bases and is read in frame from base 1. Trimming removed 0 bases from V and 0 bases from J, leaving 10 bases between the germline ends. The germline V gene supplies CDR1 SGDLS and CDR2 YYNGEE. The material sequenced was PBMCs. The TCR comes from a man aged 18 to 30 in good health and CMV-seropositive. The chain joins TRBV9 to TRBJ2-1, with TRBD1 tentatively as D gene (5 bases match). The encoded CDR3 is CASSVVSGFSYNEQFF. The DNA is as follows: TGTGCCAGCAGCGTAGTGTCAGGGTTCTCCTACAATGAGCAGTTCTTC. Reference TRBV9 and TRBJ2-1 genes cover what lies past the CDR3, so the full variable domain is DSGVTQTPKHLITATGQRVTLRCSPRSGDLSVYWYQQSLDQGLQFLIQYYNGEERAKGNILERFSAQQFPDLHSELNLSSLELGDSALYFCASSVVSGFSYNEQFFGPGTRLTVL.